This passage covers 18 T cell receptor beta chains from one sample sequenced in a study of identical twins' blood T cells. Using its own MiXCR run on the 5' RACE reads, TCRdb lists one record per CDR3 protein. The sample has roughly 380,000 distinct CDR3 sequences, around 30% seen once. Material: PBMCs. All receptors derive from a woman aged 18 to 55 in good health.

The table lists this clonotype with a few counts. The V call is TRBV5-1, the J call TRBJ2-7; 10 bases fit TRBD2. CDR3 length: 15 amino acids. Per the germline V gene, CDR1 is SGHRS and CDR2 is YFSETQ. The V segment lost 4 bases and the J segment 3 bases; nucleotides outside the gene matches: 7. CDR3 protein: CASSVLAGEYYEQYF. CDR3 bases: TGCGCCAGCAGCGTGCTAGCGGGAGAATACTACGAGCAGTACTTC.

There are a few counts of this clonotype. The chain links TRBV6-6 to TRBJ1-1; no definite D call. V was shortened by 0 bases and J by 4 bases, with 6 bases between the two germline ends. Germline assignment: CDR1 MNHNY and CDR2 SVGAGI (reference sequence). The CDR3 loop spans 13 amino acids. CDR3 region: CASSYSYITEAFF. CDR3 DNA sequence: TGTGCCAGCAGTTACTCATATATCACTGAAGCTTTCTTT.

V and J are TRBV7-2 and TRBJ2-3; D gene uncertain. Germline loops: CDR1 SGHTA, CDR2 FQGNSA. Trimming removed 5 bases from V and 0 bases from J, with 9 bases in between. The CDR3 has 14 residues. In nucleotides, the CDR3 is TGTGCCAGCAGCCTCCTCGGGAGCACAGATACGCAGTATTTT. Amino acids: CASSLLGSTDTQYF.

The chain is built from TRBV7-6 and TRBJ1-4, with TRBD1 identical over 7 bases. Trimming at V came to 4 bases and at J to 5 bases, leaving 10 bases not matched to a gene. Germline V CDR1 and CDR2: SGHVS, FNYEAQ. The CDR3 is made up of 16 amino acids. CDR3: CASSSLPGQTNEKLFF. The CDR3 DNA follows: TGTGCCAGCAGCTCCTTACCGGGACAGACAAATGAAAAACTGTTTTTT.

This clonotype was recorded at least ten times. The V call is TRBV10-3, the J call TRBJ1-2; D is uncertain. V dropped 1 base and J dropped 4 bases, with 7 bases sitting between them. The CDR3 has 13 residues. CDR1 is ENHRY, CDR2 SYGVKD, per germline. CDR3 coding DNA: TGTGCCATCAGTGAGTTAAAGTCCTATGGCTACACCTTC. It encodes CAISELKSYGYTF.

This sequence joins TRBV28 and TRBJ1-6, with TRBD1 identical over 7 bases. The junction had 4 bases not matched to a gene; V was cut back by 4 bases and J by 7 bases. The CDR3 extends over 14 amino acids. The germline gives CDR1 MDHEN, CDR2 SYDVKM. CDR3 DNA sequence: TGTGCCAGCAGTTCAGGACAGGAAAATTCACCCCTCCACTTT. Protein sequence: CASSSGQENSPLHF.

The chain uses TRBV19 and TRBJ2-1; 11 positions agree with TRBD2. Losses at the gene ends were 6 bases for V and 1 base for J; bases not matched to a gene: 5. Germline V gene lookup returns CDR1 LNHDA and CDR2 SQIVND (reference sequence). The CDR3 runs 16 residues. The CDR3 nucleotides read TGTGCCAGTAGAAATAGCGGGAGGGCTTCCTACAATGAGCAGTTCTTC. Translated, it gives CASRNSGRASYNEQFF.

This clonotype has more than one count but fewer than ten. Mismatch with germline at one junction end may stem from a read error. The V gene is TRBV27, the J gene TRBJ1-1; D possibly corresponds to TRBD1 (6 bases). In germline, CDR1 is MNHEY, CDR2 SMNVEV (reference sequence). CDR3 length: 16 residues. The DNA for the CDR3 is TGTGCCAGCAGTTTATTGTTCGGCAGGGGTCGCACTGAGGCTTTCTTT. It specifies CASSLLFGRGRTEAFF.

This clonotype was counted at least ten times. The chain recombines TRBV3-1 with TRBJ1-1; the D gene is possibly TRBD1 (6 bases). Per the germline V gene, CDR1 is LGHDT and CDR2 is YNNKEL (reference sequence). V was shortened by 1 base and J by 11 bases, with 14 bases between the two germline ends. The CDR3 covers 13 residues. In nucleotides, the CDR3 is TGTGCCAGCAGCCAAGTCTGGGACACGGGGGCTTTCTTT. Protein product: CASSQVWDTGAFF.

The V gene is TRBV15, the J gene TRBJ2-7, with no clear D. In germline, CDR1 is LNHNV, CDR2 YYDKDF (reference sequence). V was shortened by 4 bases and J by 3 bases, with 13 bases between the two germline ends. The CDR3 covers 14 residues. CDR3 region: CATSKGGDVYEQYF. As DNA, the CDR3 is TGTGCCACCAGCAAAGGTGGGGATGTCTACGAGCAGTACTTC.

As for this clonotype: This CDR3 fails to terminate in the conserved phenylalanine or tryptophan, so it likely reflects a read error. The chain employs TRBV10-3 and TRBJ1-1; the D gene is possibly TRBD1 (6 bases). CDR3 length: 15 residues. Trimming removed 5 bases at V and 0 bases at J, with 13 bases between. Germline CDR1 is ENHRY and CDR2 is SYGVKD. In DNA, the CDR3 is TGTGCCATCAGTTCACTCGGGGGCGTGAACACTGAAGCTTTCCTT. As protein: CAISSLGGVNTEAFL.

This clonotype was seen more than once but under ten times. The chain has TRBV29-1 and TRBJ1-2, with D hard to call. CDR1 is SQVTM and CDR2 is ANQGSEA in the germline V gene. The CDR3 covers 12 residues. V was cut by 8 bases and J by 6 bases, with 16 bases left in between. CDR3 in amino acids: CSTRRTEDGYTF. The CDR3 DNA sequence: TGCAGCACTAGGCGGACGGAGGATGGCTACACCTTC.

The genes are TRBV6-2 or TRBV6-3 and TRBJ2-1, with D possibly being TRBD2 (5 bases). The CDR3 spans 13 residues. The ends were cut back, 2 bases at V and 7 bases at J, with 9 bases in the middle. Germline V gene sequence: CDR1 MNHEY, CDR2 SVGEGT. CDR3 sequence reads: CASSYRTGNEQFF. The CDR3 nucleotides read TGTGCCAGCAGTTACCGGACTGGGAATGAGCAGTTCTTC.

The V and J genes are TRBV11-2 and TRBJ2-1; D not resolved. This CDR3 is 14 amino acids long. In germline, CDR1 is SGHAT, CDR2 FQNNGV. V lost 0 bases and J 4 bases, leaving 7 bases between the germline ends. The CDR3 is CASSLEVRYNEQFF. In DNA form, the CDR3 reads TGTGCCAGCAGCTTAGAAGTGCGATACAATGAGCAGTTCTTC.

This clonotype was picked up a small number of times. The gene calls are TRBV20-1 and TRBJ2-1, with 7 bases aligning to TRBD2. The CDR3 is 14 amino acids. Trimming cost V 3 bases and J 9 bases; bases outside gene matches: 11. Germline V gene data show CDR1 as DFQATT and CDR2 as SNEGSKA (reference sequence). CDR3 coding DNA: TGCAGTGCTAGGAAAATAGGACTAGTCGGTGAGCAGTTCTTC. Protein product: CSARKIGLVGEQFF.

The gene calls are TRBV7-9 and TRBJ2-4, with 9 bases aligning to TRBD2. The CDR3 spans 19 residues. V lost 4 bases to trimming and J lost 2 bases; unmatched junction nucleotides: 15. Germline values: CDR1 SEHNR, CDR2 FQNEAQ (reference sequence). In DNA, the CDR3 is TGTGCCAGCAGCTCAGACGGGCGGGAGGGCTCATCTCCCAAAAACATTCAGTACTTC. It codes for CASSSDGREGSSPKNIQYF. Combining the CDR3 with reference TRBV7-9 and TRBJ2-4 gives the whole variable domain DTGVSQNPRHKITKRGQNVTFRCDPISEHNRLYWYRQTLGQGPEFLTYFQNEAQLEKSRLLSDRFSAERPKGSFSTLEIQRTEQGDSAMYLCASSSDGREGSSPKNIQYFGAGTRLSVL.

The rearrangement uses TRBV20-1 and TRBJ2-3, with 10 bases aligning to TRBD1. The CDR3 totals 15 residues. The J segment lost 3 bases and the V segment lost 6 bases, leaving 9 bases of the junction unmatched. Germline lookup yields CDR1 DFQATT and CDR2 SNEGSKA (reference sequence). In DNA, the CDR3 is TGCAGTGCCATACTTCCGGGACAGGGGACAGATACGCAGTATTTT. Its protein is CSAILPGQGTDTQYF.

This clonotype was counted between two and nine times. J is TRBJ1-1 and V is TRBV12-5; TRBD1 is a possible D gene (5 bases). V lost 4 bases and J 11 bases, leaving 20 bases between the germline ends. There are 14 residues in the CDR3. Per germline, CDR1 LGHNT and CDR2 FRNRAP. This CDR3 is CASGSPWDPRGAFF. The CDR3 DNA reads TGTGCTAGTGGTTCCCCCTGGGACCCCCGAGGGGCTTTCTTT. The full variable domain, its missing parts supplied by reference TRBV12-5 and TRBJ1-1, is DARVTQTPRHKVTEMGQEVTMRCQPILGHNTVFWYRQTMMQGLELLAYFRNRAPLDDSGMPKDRFSAEMPDATLATLKIQPSEPRDSAVYFCASGSPWDPRGAFFGQGTRLTVV.